The T cell receptor beta chain under discussion was sequenced for a study of cytomegalovirus exposure and HLA in healthy donors. Across the study: HLA-typed donors were the source of about 85 million unique TCRs, which an early data release held.

Overall study results and limits: What a later analysis showed was that several of the most significant clusters appeared linked to common viral pathogens. As a later analysis revealed, the rate of TCR association differed by HLA locus, with DRB1 most and HLA-C fewest.

Of note for this clone: The antigen is unknown.

Donors consisted of healthy bone marrow donors. PCR used 60 Vbeta primers and 13 Jbeta primers. Sequencing was performed with immunoSEQ multiplex PCR; in TCRdb, only in-frame clones are kept and a portion is missing. The top ten hold 3.4% of the sample, which has about 210,000 clones, 81% seen once. The clonotype originates from a man aged 35 to 55 in good health and CMV-seropositive. What was sequenced was PBMCs.

CDR3 sequence: CASSAQGVTDTQYF. DNA for the CDR3: TGTGCCAGCAGCGCCCAAGGGGTCACAGATACGCAGTATTTT. The V call is TRBV5-4, the J call TRBJ2-3; tentatively, D is TRBD1 (5 bases). Germline V lookup: CDR1 SGHNT, CDR2 YYREEE (reference sequence). Trimming shortened V by 4 bases and J by 2 bases, and 11 bases separated the two germline ends. This CDR3 region has 14 residues.